This T cell receptor beta chain was documented in a study of CD8 T cells in Susac syndrome. Random hexamers were used to reverse transcribe the RNA input (roughly 0.5 to 1 ug). TCRdb used MiXCR to reprocess the immunoSEQ multiplex PCR reads, holding one entry per CDR3 protein. In the table there are 100,000 or so distinct CDR3 sequences, about nine tenths of which are singletons. This CDR3 spans 14 amino acids. The germline gives CDR1 SGHRS, CDR2 YFSETQ. Unmatched junction bases numbered 2, after V lost 3 bases and J lost 1 base. Sample: CD4+ T cells from PBMCs. The J gene is TRBJ2-5, the V gene TRBV5-1, with TRBD2 matching 8 bases. This receptor was obtained from a human donor in good health. This chain's CDR3 is CASSSGLAQETQYF. The CDR3 DNA follows: TGCGCCAGCAGCTCCGGACTAGCCCAAGAGACCCAGTACTTC. Complete variable domain (other parts from reference TRBV5-1 and TRBJ2-5): KAGVTQTPRYLIKTRGQQVTLSCSPISGHRSVSWYQQTPGQGLQFLFEYFSETQRNKGNFPGRFSGRQFSNSRSEMNVSTLELGDSALYLCASSSGLAQETQYFGPGTRLLVL.